This is a list of T cell receptor beta chains from one sample in a study of T cell clones after liver transplantation. Method: immunoSEQ multiplex PCR; TCRdb's copy keeps in-frame clones and lacks some. The repertoire has about 85,000 clones, roughly 82% of them found once; the top ten carry under 0.6%. Sample: CD4+ T cells from blood, taken 46 months after liver transplant. Every receptor here comes from a human patient who received a liver transplant. Some T cells may have come from the graft donor. CDR3s include the opening cysteine and the closing phenylalanine or tryptophan. Each record gives: V gene, D gene, clone size, J gene, CDR3 protein, CDR3 DNA. The D gene is left open where the match is weak. Size is omitted from some rows. Given values are once, few, many or a class for expanded clones.

V gene: TRBV12-5
D gene: NA
clone size: NA
J gene: TRBJ1-1
CDR3 protein: CASGLGSGEAFF
CDR3 DNA: TGTGCTAGTGGTTTGGGATCGGGTGAAGCTTTCTTT

V gene: TRBV18
D gene: NA
clone size: NA
J gene: TRBJ2-5
CDR3 protein: CASSPAHPQETQYF
CDR3 DNA: TGTGCCAGCTCACCGGCACACCCCCAAGAGACCCAGTACTTC

V gene: TRBV4-3
D gene: NA
clone size: NA
J gene: TRBJ1-5
CDR3 protein: CASSQSTGEPQHF
CDR3 DNA: TGCGCCAGCAGCCAATCCACCGGGGAGCCCCAGCATTTT

V gene: TRBV2
D gene: NA
clone size: NA
J gene: TRBJ2-5
CDR3 protein: CASLSWRGRGTQYF
CDR3 DNA: TGTGCCAGCCTTTCTTGGAGGGGCAGAGGGACCCAGTACTTC

V gene: TRBV27
D gene: NA
clone size: NA
J gene: TRBJ2-1
CDR3 protein: CASSTPNTRKQFF
CDR3 DNA: TGTGCCAGCAGTACCCCCAATACACGGAAGCAGTTCTTC

V gene: TRBV5-6
D gene: TRBD1
clone size: NA
J gene: TRBJ1-1
CDR3 protein: CASSSLVGQGASTEAFF
CDR3 DNA: TGTGCCAGCAGTTCCTTGGTTGGACAGGGGGCAAGCACTGAAGCTTTCTTT

V gene: TRBV28
D gene: NA
clone size: NA
J gene: TRBJ2-4
CDR3 protein: CASSLYGLGQNIQYF
CDR3 DNA: TGTGCCAGCAGTTTGTACGGGTTGGGGCAAAACATTCAGTACTTC

V gene: TRBV9
D gene: NA
clone size: once
J gene: TRBJ2-1
CDR3 protein: CASSVPGAYNEQFF
CDR3 DNA: TGTGCCAGCAGCGTCCCGGGGGCCTACAATGAGCAGTTCTTC

V gene: TRBV4-1
D gene: TRBD2
clone size: NA
J gene: TRBJ2-7
CDR3 protein: CASSQEGSGVVTYF
CDR3 DNA: TGCGCCAGCAGCCAAGAGGGTAGCGGGGTCGTTACGTACTTC

V gene: TRBV15
D gene: TRBD1
clone size: NA
J gene: TRBJ1-4
CDR3 protein: CATSHDRGSNEKLFF
CDR3 DNA: TGTGCCACCAGCCACGACAGGGGCTCTAATGAAAAACTGTTTTTT

V gene: TRBV7-6
D gene: TRBD2
clone size: once
J gene: TRBJ2-3
CDR3 protein: CASSLKPSGTYADTQYF
CDR3 DNA: TGTGCCAGCAGCTTAAAGCCTAGCGGGACATACGCAGATACGCAGTATTTT

V gene: TRBV6-1
D gene: NA
clone size: NA
J gene: TRBJ2-5
CDR3 protein: CASSEAWRVGKETQYF
CDR3 DNA: TGTGCCAGCAGTGAAGCGTGGAGGGTGGGTAAAGAGACCCAGTACTTC

V gene: TRBV13
D gene: NA
clone size: NA
J gene: TRBJ1-3
CDR3 protein: CASSILPWGGNTIYF
CDR3 DNA: TGTGCCAGCAGCATCCTCCCCTGGGGCGGAAACACCATATATTTT

V gene: TRBV19
D gene: NA
clone size: NA
J gene: TRBJ2-6
CDR3 protein: CASSMGQGPSGANVLTF
CDR3 DNA: TGTGCCAGTAGTATGGGGCAGGGCCCTTCTGGGGCCAACGTCCTGACTTTC

V gene: TRBV9
D gene: NA
clone size: NA
J gene: TRBJ2-3
CDR3 protein: CASGPGDTSTDTQYF
CDR3 DNA: TGTGCCAGCGGCCCGGGGGATACTAGCACAGATACGCAGTATTTT

V gene: TRBV18
D gene: TRBD1
clone size: NA
J gene: TRBJ1-5
CDR3 protein: CASSRDRGKPQHF
CDR3 DNA: TGTGCCAGCTCACGGGACAGGGGTAAGCCCCAGCATTTT

V gene: TRBV11-3
D gene: NA
clone size: NA
J gene: TRBJ2-2
CDR3 protein: CASSLEGTLPGSELFF
CDR3 DNA: TGTGCCAGCAGCTTAGAAGGTACTCTCCCAGGGTCGGAGCTGTTTTTT

V gene: TRBV7-2
D gene: NA
clone size: NA
J gene: TRBJ1-1
CDR3 protein: CASIPTDLEGFTNTEAFF
CDR3 DNA: TGTGCCAGCATCCCCACCGACTTGGAAGGCTTTACGAACACTGAAGCTTTCTTT

V gene: TRBV5-1
D gene: NA
clone size: once
J gene: TRBJ2-5
CDR3 protein: CASSSRSRQETQYF
CDR3 DNA: TGCGCCAGCAGCTCCAGGTCGAGACAAGAGACCCAGTACTTC

V gene: TRBV28
D gene: NA
clone size: NA
J gene: TRBJ2-1
CDR3 protein: CASSSGRENEQFF
CDR3 DNA: TGTGCCAGCAGTTCCGGGCGGGAAAATGAGCAGTTCTTC

V gene: TRBV6-1
D gene: NA
clone size: NA
J gene: TRBJ2-5
CDR3 protein: CASSLVVGQPPYF
CDR3 DNA: TGTGCCAGCAGTCTCGTAGTGGGGCAGCCACCGTACTTC

V gene: TRBV5-4
D gene: NA
clone size: NA
J gene: TRBJ1-5
CDR3 protein: CASSLNGHNQPQHF
CDR3 DNA: TGTGCCAGCAGCCTAAACGGACACAATCAGCCCCAGCATTTT

V gene: TRBV6-5
D gene: TRBD1
clone size: NA
J gene: TRBJ1-2
CDR3 protein: CASSFGQAYGYTF
CDR3 DNA: TGTGCCAGCAGTTTCGGACAGGCCTATGGCTACACCTTC

V gene: TRBV29-1
D gene: TRBD1
clone size: NA
J gene: TRBJ1-2
CDR3 protein: CSVEGRGRGPYGYTF
CDR3 DNA: TGCAGCGTTGAAGGGCGGGGCAGGGGGCCATATGGCTACACCTTC

V gene: TRBV5-4
D gene: TRBD1
clone size: NA
J gene: TRBJ2-5
CDR3 protein: CASNPGQVGFETQYF
CDR3 DNA: TGTGCCAGCAACCCGGGACAGGTTGGTTTTGAGACCCAGTACTTC